One sample yielded the 18 T cell receptor beta chains listed below, sequenced in a study of T cells after yellow fever vaccination (dated by TCRdb to about 2019). The library relied on 5' RACE. TCRdb lists the instrument as Illumina NovaSeq 6000. The public reads were reprocessed in TCRdb via fastp at Q25 and MiXCR, keeping in-frame beta chains. Every entry covers one CDR3 protein and lists the most common genes and DNA from its rows. The sample contains 300,000 or so distinct CDR3 sequences, 3.5% to 4.5% of them found a single time. The ten biggest clones cover around 24% of the sample. In the paper's terms, the treatment or condition label means: live attenuated yellow fever vaccine strain. The sample consisted of PBMCs, taken 5 days after the yellow fever booster vaccination. The receptors derive from a man aged 18 to 30 who received the YFV17D yellow fever vaccine.

This sequence joins TRBV5-1 and TRBJ2-2; weak D call: TRBD1 (7 bases). Trimming took 2 bases from V and 4 from J, leaving 15 bases between them. Germline V gene sequence: CDR1 SGHRS, CDR2 YFSETQ. This CDR3 has 16 residues. The CDR3 spells CASSFSSQGGTGELFF. In nucleotides, the CDR3 is TGCGCCAGCAGCTTCAGCTCTCAGGGGGGCACCGGGGAGCTGTTTTTT.

In this sample, this clonotype turned up many times. The CDR3 region is CASSAGGNAKNIQYF. The CDR3 DNA follows: TGTGCCAGCAGCGCCGGAGGGAATGCCAAAAACATTCAGTACTTC. The rearrangement joins TRBV9 to TRBJ2-4; weak D call: TRBD2 (6 bases). The CDR3 totals 15 residues. Trimming removed 3 bases at V and 1 base at J, with 11 bases between. Germline V gene sequence: CDR1 SGDLS, CDR2 YYNGEE.

This clonotype turned up a few times. The V gene is TRBV11-1, the J gene TRBJ1-1, with D perhaps TRBD1 (6 bases). Trimming took 4 bases from V and 7 from J, leaving 19 bases between them. CDR1 is SGHAT and CDR2 is FQDESV in the germline V gene (reference sequence). This CDR3 is built from 15 residues. For the CDR3, the DNA is TGTGCCAGCAGCTCCCCCCGAAGGGGGGTCCTTGAAGCTTTCTTT. Translation: CASSSPRRGVLEAFF.

This clonotype was counted ten times or more. The rearrangement joins TRBV5-4 to TRBJ2-7; tentatively, D is TRBD1 (6 bases). CDR3 length equals 14 residues. Germline V gene lookup returns CDR1 SGHNT and CDR2 YYREEE (reference sequence). Trimming stripped 0 bases from V and 7 bases from J, with 14 bases between. In DNA, the CDR3 is TGTGCCAGCAGCTTGGAGGCAGGGGCAAGGGAGCAGTACTTC. This encodes CASSLEAGAREQYF.

The DNA of the CDR3 is TGTGCCAGCAGTTGGGGGTCCAGAAACACCATATATTTT. Translation gives CASSWGSRNTIYF. The rearrangement links TRBV12-3 or TRBV12-4 to TRBJ1-3; D is perhaps TRBD1 (5 bases). The CDR3 has 13 residues. V was shortened by 4 bases and J by 5 bases, with 9 bases between the two germline ends.

The genes are TRBV5-4 and TRBJ2-2; 9 positions match TRBD2. Trimming removed 5 bases from V and 5 bases from J; junction bases left unmatched: 10. Germline V CDR1 and CDR2: SGHNT, YYREEE (reference sequence). The CDR3 runs 16 residues. CDR3 protein: CASSRSGGSWTGELFF. For the CDR3, the DNA is TGTGCCAGCAGTCGGAGCGGGGGGTCGTGGACCGGGGAGCTGTTTTTT. Drawing the rest from reference TRBV5-4 and TRBJ2-2, the complete variable domain is ETGVTQSPTHLIKTRGQQVTLRCSSQSGHNTVSWYQQALGQGPQFIFQYYREEENGRGNFPPRFSGLQFPNYSSELNVNALELDDSALYLCASSRSGGSWTGELFFGEGSRLTVL.

This clonotype was seen a handful of times. The V and J genes are TRBV12-3 or TRBV12-4 and TRBJ1-2; D unresolved. V shed 1 base and J shed 4 bases, with 7 bases lying between them. This CDR3 has 13 amino acids. CDR3 in amino acids: CASSLGAIYGYTF. The CDR3 DNA sequence: TGTGCCAGCAGTTTAGGGGCGATCTATGGCTACACCTTC.

This clonotype was counted only a few times. The chain employs TRBV7-3 and TRBJ1-1; D not certain. Per the germline V gene, CDR1 is SGHTA and CDR2 is FQGTGA. The V and J ends lost 4 bases and 3 bases respectively, with 9 bases between them. The CDR3 contains 13 residues. Here the CDR3 reads CASSSLRDTEAFF. The CDR3 DNA follows: TGTGCCAGCAGCTCTTTAAGGGACACTGAAGCTTTCTTT.

This clonotype has a count of ten or more. The chain carries TRBV7-2 and TRBJ2-1, with D uncertain. V dropped 5 bases and J dropped 3 bases, with 2 bases sitting between them. This CDR3 is built from 11 residues. From germline, CDR1 is SGHTA and CDR2 FQGNSA. CDR3 loop: CASSDYNEQFF. As DNA, the CDR3 is TGTGCCAGCAGCGACTACAATGAGCAGTTCTTC.

The table lists this clonotype with many counts. The chain joins TRBV12-3 or TRBV12-4 to TRBJ1-5; D uncertain. This CDR3 is built from 14 residues. Trimming stripped 2 bases from V and 0 bases from J, with 5 bases between. The CDR3 protein is CASSLLYSNQPQHF. The CDR3 nucleotides read TGTGCCAGCAGTTTATTGTATAGCAATCAGCCCCAGCATTTT.

There are many counts of this clonotype. This chain connects TRBV19 to TRBJ1-5, with D possibly TRBD1 on 5 matching bases. Per germline, CDR1 LNHDA and CDR2 SQIVND (reference sequence). V was shortened by 6 bases and J by 1 base, with 10 bases between the two germline ends. CDR3 size: 14 residues. The CDR3 DNA follows: TGTGCCAGTAGGAGAGGGGCGAGCAATCAGCCCCAGCATTTT. Translated: CASRRGASNQPQHF.

This clonotype has at least ten counts. The chain carries TRBV7-2 and TRBJ1-5; D uncertain. The V end lost 3 bases, the J end lost 5 bases, and 8 bases lay between the germline ends. CDR3 size: 13 residues. Germline V CDR1 and CDR2: SGHTA, FQGNSA. This CDR3 is CASSLERDQPQHF. The CDR3, as DNA: TGTGCCAGCAGCTTGGAAAGAGATCAGCCCCAGCATTTT.

In this sample, this clonotype turned up a few times. The chain is built from TRBV5-4 and TRBJ2-3, with 13 bases fitting TRBD2. V shed 4 bases, J shed 5 bases, and the junction held 7 bases outside the gene matches. CDR1 is SGHNT, CDR2 YYREEE, per germline (reference sequence). The CDR3 runs to 16 residues. Here the CDR3 DNA reads TGTGCCAGCAGCGTACAGACTAGCGGGGGGTTAGATACGCAGTATTTT. It yields the protein CASSVQTSGGLDTQYF.

This clonotype turned up a few times. The chain has TRBV6-2 or TRBV6-3 and TRBJ2-5, with D unclear. V lost 2 bases, J lost 2 bases, and 24 bases lay in between. CDR1 and CDR2 (germline): MNHEY, SVGEGT. The CDR3 is 19 amino acids. The CDR3 DNA sequence: TGTGCCAGCAGTTACCCTACGAGAGACCCCCCCCGGGCACAAGAGACCCAGTACTTC. As protein: CASSYPTRDPPRAQETQYF.

This clonotype was seen only a few times. The chain has TRBV20-1 and TRBJ2-5, with 12 bases matching TRBD1. The CDR3 loop spans 16 amino acids. Germline loops: CDR1 DFQATT, CDR2 SNEGSKA (reference sequence). Germline trimming cut 6 bases from V and 4 bases from J; bases unmatched to any gene: 12. The CDR3 region is CSAYRDRGRRGETQYF. In nucleotides, the CDR3 is TGCAGTGCATATAGGGACAGGGGGCGGCGTGGAGAGACCCAGTACTTC.

V gene TRBV18 combines with J gene TRBJ2-5, with TRBD2 identical over 8 bases. The V gene's germline CDR1 is KGHSH and CDR2 LQKENI. This CDR3 comprises 16 residues. V gave up 3 bases and J gave up 4 bases; unmatched junction bases: 10. The CDR3 region has the DNA TGTGCCAGCTCACCGCTTATAGCGGGAACGGGAGAGACCCAGTACTTC. This translates into CASSPLIAGTGETQYF.

The chain recombines TRBV19 with TRBJ1-3; D remains ambiguous. Trimming cost V 5 bases and J 4 bases, with 15 bases left between them. This CDR3 has 15 amino acids. From germline, CDR1 is LNHDA and CDR2 SQIVND (reference sequence). CDR3 bases: TGTGCCAGTAGTCTCATCGTCACCGCGGGAAACACCATATATTTT. This translates into CASSLIVTAGNTIYF.

The chain employs TRBV18 and TRBJ1-2; no clear D gene. V was trimmed by 3 bases and J by 2 bases, leaving 7 bases between them. Germline CDR1 and CDR2: KGHSH and LQKENI. This CDR3 has 13 residues. The CDR3 protein is CASSPDENYGYTF. CDR3 coding DNA: TGTGCCAGCTCACCCGACGAAAACTATGGCTACACCTTC. Filled out from reference TRBV18 and TRBJ1-2, the complete variable domain reads NAGVMQNPRHLVRRRGQEARLRCSPMKGHSHVYWYRQLPEEGLKFMVYLQKENIIDESGMPKERFSAEFPKEGPSILRIQQVVRGDSAAYFCASSPDENYGYTFGSGTRLTVV.